Shown below are 8 T cell receptor beta chains from a single sample sequenced in a study of T cells after somatic rescue of genetic block. The data were produced by immunoSEQ multiplex PCR, yet TCRdb's version contains in-frame clones alone and is incomplete. The profile shows tens of thousands of clones, roughly 90% of them singletons. Source material: peripheral blood mononuclear cells (PBMCs). These receptor sequences come from a man aged 30 to 45.

The rearrangement joins TRBV11-3 to TRBJ2-3; D not resolved. In germline, CDR1 is SGHNT, CDR2 YENEEA. The CDR3 loop spans 13 amino acids. Trimming took off 0 bases at V and 9 bases at J, with 10 bases between the two ends. The CDR3 spells CASSLDREATQYF. As DNA, the CDR3 is TGTGCCAGCAGCTTAGATCGAGAAGCAACGCAGTATTTT.

The chain has TRBV7-2 and TRBJ1-4, with D possibly being TRBD1 (6 bases). Trimming left V 5 bases short and J 8 bases short, with 12 bases between. Germline V gene lookup returns CDR1 SGHTA and CDR2 FQGNSA. The CDR3 has 13 residues. Here the CDR3 DNA reads TGTGCCAGCAGCCAAGAGGGGGGAGAAAAACTGTTTTTT. It yields the protein CASSQEGGEKLFF.

This sequence joins TRBV6-1 and TRBJ2-7; D gene unclear. Germline-derived CDR1 and CDR2 are MNHNS and SASEGT. The CDR3 spans 16 residues. V was shortened by 2 bases and J by 2 bases, with 16 bases between the two germline ends. The CDR3 spells CASSEPIRSPPYEQYF. The CDR3 DNA follows: TGTGCCAGCAGTGAACCCATACGTAGTCCTCCCTACGAGCAGTACTTC.

The chain has TRBV6-6 and TRBJ2-7; D is possibly TRBD1 (6 bases). Looked up from germline, CDR1 is MNHNY and CDR2 is SVGAGI (reference sequence). The CDR3 totals 14 residues. V was clipped by 6 bases and J by 0 bases, with 12 bases between them. The CDR3 loop reads CASSDRDNSYEQYF. As DNA, the CDR3 is TGTGCCAGCAGCGACCGGGACAACTCCTACGAGCAGTACTTC.

V is TRBV2 and J is TRBJ1-1; perhaps TRBD1 as D (5 bases). This CDR3 comprises 17 residues. With 3 bases removed from V and 6 bases from J, the gap between germline ends came to 23 bases. Germline V lookup: CDR1 SNHLY, CDR2 FYNNEI. This chain's CDR3 is CASSDGQGLGTSAEAFF. CDR3 nucleotide sequence: TGTGCCAGCAGTGACGGGCAGGGTTTAGGGACGAGCGCTGAAGCTTTCTTT. Combining the CDR3 with reference TRBV2 and TRBJ1-1 gives the whole variable domain EPEVTQTPSHQVTQMGQEVILRCVPISNHLYFYWYRQILGQKVEFLVSFYNNEISEKSEIFDDQFSVERPDGSNFTLKIRSTKLEDSAMYFCASSDGQGLGTSAEAFFGQGTRLTVV.

This clone was seen a handful of times. The chain links TRBV6-6 to TRBJ2-7; D is possibly TRBD2 (6 bases). The CDR3 runs 12 residues. Trimming stripped 2 bases from V and 5 bases from J, with 7 bases between. Germline loops: CDR1 MNHNY, CDR2 SVGAGI (reference sequence). Here the CDR3 DNA reads TGTGCCAGCAGTTACGGGAGGAACGAGCAGTACTTC. As protein: CASSYGRNEQYF.

The chain combines TRBV11-2 with TRBJ2-1; D unclear. The CDR3 runs to 15 residues. V was trimmed by 1 base and J by 4 bases, leaving 11 bases between them. Germline V CDR1 and CDR2: SGHAT, FQNNGV. The CDR3 loop is CASSLASKGYNEQFF. The CDR3 DNA reads TGTGCCAGCAGCTTAGCGTCTAAAGGATACAATGAGCAGTTCTTC.

The chain uses TRBV5-1 and TRBJ2-7; perhaps TRBD1 as D (6 bases). The CDR3 spans 17 residues. Germline V gene lookup returns CDR1 SGHRS and CDR2 YFSETQ. V dropped 4 bases and J dropped 2 bases, with 22 bases sitting between them. CDR3 in DNA: TGCGCCAGCAGCATCCTTATGGCCGGGACAACCCCCTACGAGCAGTACTTC. Its protein is CASSILMAGTTPYEQYF.